This T cell receptor (beta chain) stems from a study of blood T cell repertoires in COVID-19 (dated by TCRdb to 2020 to 2021). Regarding the research as a whole: Samples covering the acute and convalescent phases of COVID-19 were provided by collaborators in the United States, Italy and Spain. The sample metadata nearly always contained a de-identified subject ID, COVID-19 status, age in years and sex. Where available, HLA class I and class II types were taken from metadata supplied by the sample provider and were not determined by assay-based typing. The repertoires were released in a freely available public database meant as a resource for research on the immune response to SARS-CoV-2. The material from the prospective study consisted of cDNA or gDNA derived from T cells, B-cell-depleted T cells, or PBMCs. Deeply sampled blood TCRbeta repertoires from subjects exposed to, actively infected with, or recovered from COVID-19 were included in the dataset. The samples were drawn from two sources: the first 160 participants of the ongoing ImmuneRACE study, and 1,254 subjects contributed by 6 global collaborators. Overall study results and their limits: The amount of clinical and demographic metadata varied by source and participant and was provided uncurated.

As encoded in the germline V gene (reference sequence), CDR1 is SGHKS while CDR2 is YYEKEE. Its CDR3 holds 13 amino acids, cysteine through phenylalanine. Left in the record is the CDR3 DNA by itself, 39 bases read in frame from the first base. The V and J ends are trimmed by 1 base and 6 bases, leaving 7 bases between them. A note on this clone: What this receptor recognizes is not known. The sample holds no much larger clone one base away, and base qualities are not on file.

TCRbeta CDR3 regions were amplified from genomic DNA by means of the immunoSEQ Assay, a bias-controlled multiplex PCR. As for the original processing: Nucleated cell counts per sample were estimated from amplification of reference gene primers within the assay. To quantify the absolute abundance of each unique TCRbeta CDR3 rearrangement, sequence reads were collapsed and filtered. Productive Simpson clonality was computed per sample as the square root of Simpson's diversity index over productive rearrangements. The source is immuneACCESS, and TCRdb retained only in-frame sequences with V and J called. Part of the clones is not carried over; for the studies checked, unresolved V genes explain less than half of this, and the remainder is unexplained. Clone size and the V and J calls come from that table; the DNA yielded D and trimming. This sample is represented by around 56,000 clones; over 70% of them were singletons. The ten largest clones capture more than 2.5% of the sample.

The collaborating institutions used their own protocols to collect whole blood in K2EDTA tubes. For TCRbeta analysis, collaborators shipped samples as frozen whole blood, isolated PBMCs, or DNA extracted from either of those sample types. Sample: peripheral blood. Recombination joined TRBV5-5 with TRBJ2-2; the D gene lacks a confident call. This TCR came from a man in his sixties with acute or convalescent COVID-19. The CDR3 region has the sequence CASSLTRSGELFF. The base sequence is TGTGCCAGCAGCTTGACACGTTCCGGGGAGCTGTTTTTT.